This is a list of T cell receptor beta chains from one sample in a study of cytomegalovirus exposure and HLA in healthy donors. The table came from immunoSEQ multiplex PCR; TCRdb's copy has only in-frame clones and leaves some out. The sample yields 100,000 to 120,000 clones, just under 80% seen once. Sequenced sample: PBMCs. These receptors came from a male donor in good health and CMV-seronegative. Each CDR3 is given with its conserved first and last residue. D genes are given only for firm matches. Clone size appears in some rows only: once, few, many, or a class for an expanded clone.

-	TRBV27	few	TRBJ1-1	CASSSRERDTEAFF	TGTGCCAGCAGTAGCAGGGAAAGGGACACTGAAGCTTTCTTT
-	TRBV5-1	few	TRBJ1-1	CASSLTTGTEAFF	TGCGCCAGCAGCTTGACGACAGGAACTGAAGCTTTCTTT
TRBD2	TRBV11-3	-	TRBJ2-3	CASSLDRTSATDTQYF	TGTGCCAGCAGCTTAGATCGGACTAGCGCCACAGATACGCAGTATTTT
TRBD1	TRBV18	-	TRBJ1-2	CASSPNYRGGYTF	TGTGCCAGCTCACCTAACTACAGGGGTGGCTACACCTTC
-	TRBV5-5	-	TRBJ2-6	CASGAVPSGANVLTF	TGTGCCAGCGGGGCAGTTCCCTCTGGGGCCAACGTCCTGACTTTC
-	TRBV6-1	-	TRBJ1-1	CASCSKANTEAFF	TGTGCCAGCTGTTCAAAAGCGAACACTGAAGCTTTCTTT
TRBD1	TRBV5-4	-	TRBJ2-1	CASSLGTGVNEQFF	TGTGCCAGCAGCTTAGGGACAGGGGTTAATGAGCAGTTCTTC
TRBD2	TRBV28	-	TRBJ2-1	CASCIQRGLGINEQFF	TGTGCCAGCTGCATACAGCGGGGCCTCGGGATTAATGAGCAGTTCTTC
-	TRBV29-1	-	TRBJ2-4	CSVEDGGGYKNIQYF	TGCAGCGTTGAAGATGGTGGCGGATATAAAAACATTCAGTACTTC
-	TRBV11-2	-	TRBJ2-5	CASSLEGYLQETQYF	TGTGCCAGCAGCTTAGAGGGCTACCTCCAAGAGACCCAGTACTTC
-	TRBV6-5	-	TRBJ2-3	CASSYGGGRADTQYF	TGTGCCAGCAGTTACGGGGGGGGCCGGGCAGATACGCAGTATTTT
-	TRBV11-3	-	TRBJ2-2	CASSSRSGVGELFF	TGTGCCAGCAGCTCCCGGTCGGGGGTCGGGGAGCTGTTTTTT
TRBD1	TRBV10-3	-	TRBJ2-1	CATNEPFFSGQGNEQFF	TGTGCCACCAACGAGCCCTTTTTCTCGGGACAGGGAAATGAGCAGTTCTTC
TRBD2	TRBV9	once	TRBJ2-7	CASSSGGLAGFEQYF	TGTGCCAGCAGCTCAGGGGGACTAGCGGGATTCGAGCAGTACTTC